This TCR beta chain was profiled in a study of cytomegalovirus exposure and HLA in healthy donors. General study findings and limits: Rare TCR sequences dominated, though some public TCRs recurred in many donors. The classifier was said to identify cytomegalovirus status with high specificity and sensitivity.

Comment on this clone: The target antigen is unknown.

The CDR3 spans 16 residues. The germline gives CDR1 SGHNT, CDR2 YYREEE (reference sequence). Between the trimmed V and J ends, which lost 0 bases and 4 bases, there was a span of 14 bases. The protocol was immunoSEQ multiplex PCR, while the TCRdb copy is restricted to in-frame clones and leaves out a portion. This sample yields 120,000 to 150,000 clones, of which approximately 84% are seen a single time; about 1.5% belongs to the top ten. Sequencing was performed on PBMCs. The rearrangement joins TRBV5-4 to TRBJ1-3, with D perhaps TRBD1 (6 bases). The sequence derives from a woman under 40 in good health and CMV-seronegative. The CDR3 DNA reads as TGTGCCAGCAGCTTGGATGCGGGGGCAAGGGGAAACACCATATATTTT. Translation: CASSLDAGARGNTIYF.